This T cell receptor beta chain originates from a study of T cell responses to AZD1222 COVID-19 vaccine. Points from the study as a whole: Clonal diversity was possibly underestimated; the donors were predominantly white British and more often female. Unmutated variant regions reportedly attract nearly half of all spike-specific TCRs.

Turning to this clone: What it binds is unknown.

Method: immunoSEQ multiplex PCR; TCRdb's copy keeps in-frame clones and lacks some. Among about 140,000 clones listed, approximately 95% were seen once. CDR1 and CDR2 from the germline V gene are SGHTA and FQGNSA. Trimming took off 2 bases at V and 7 bases at J, with 9 bases between the two ends. The CDR3 totals 13 residues. This TCR derives from an adult who received the AZD1222 COVID-19 vaccine. The source was peripheral blood, collected 28 days after the second AZD1222 dose. The chain links TRBV7-2 to TRBJ2-1; no definite D call. The CDR3 here is CASSLSSANEQFF. CDR3 nucleotides: TGTGCCAGCAGCTTAAGCTCGGCAAATGAGCAGTTCTTC.